This entry concerns a single T cell receptor beta chain. Which antigen it targets is not known. The junction departs from germline at one end; a sequencing error may be responsible. There are 14 amino acids in the CDR3, from cysteine to phenylalanine inclusive. The kept DNA is CDR3 alone, 42 bases in frame from the first base. The data are from a study of tumor and adjacent non-tumor tissue in lung cancer (dated by TCRdb to between 2017 and 2018). In terms of the full investigation: Of the cohort, some 12 patients had adenocarcinoma, 2 had squamous cell carcinoma and 1 had small cell lung cancer. The roughly 15 patients were aged about 31 to 85 years, included around ten men and 5 women, and had TNM stage I to III disease. For each patient, one tumor sample and one normal lung sample were taken, giving about 31 paired specimens that underwent TCRbeta CDR3 sequencing. Sequencing generated a total of 95 million to 150 million productive TCRbeta reads, averaging around 4.2 million reads per sample. The study compared bulk TCRbeta repertoires from lung tumor tissue and matched distant non-tumor lung tissue of some 14 lung cancer patients. What the research found in general, with its limitations: In normal lung, the top 100 clones accounted for a significantly larger cumulative share of the repertoire than in tumor tissue. Because peripheral blood was not sequenced, blood TCRbeta repertoires in the lung cancer patients of the study were not examined. TCR diversity was significantly higher in younger patients, and higher tumor TCR diversity was associated with shorter overall and disease-free survival. Significantly higher TCR diversity (inverse Simpson) was observed in tumor tissue than in normal lung tissue (around 450 vs 150, P = 0.0075, Mann-Whitney U test). Neither the sequencing platform nor unique molecular identifiers are mentioned in the methods. Only approximately 16 patients were included in the cohort, and the need for larger samples and more detailed clinical data was noted by the authors.

Library generation was performed with multiplex PCR. The sample was run on an Illumina HiSeq 2500. TCRbeta libraries were built by three rounds of nested PCR using primers (Table S4), following protocols modified from ARM-PCR. Before sequencing, PCR products in the 200-500 bp range were cut out of the gel and cleaned up using the QIAquick gel extraction kit. The authors' analysis ran thus. Reads were cleaned using Trimmomatic, were merged into complete CDR3 sequences using FLASH, and were assigned to V(D)J germline segments using MiTCR. Clonal diversity was computed as the inverse Simpson's index with VDJtools. A read counted as productive if the sequence was in-frame and lacked a premature stop codon. TCRdb trimmed the raw reads at Q25, called clones with MiXCR and kept productive beta chains. Rows with one shared CDR3 protein collapse into an entry with the most common genes and DNA. The V and J calls were determined by TCRdb, not by the authors. The sample records over 130,000 distinct CDR3 sequences, approximately 66% of which are singletons. About 20% of the sample goes to the ten largest clones.

RNA was isolated from bulk, unsorted tissue, and RNA quality was assessed with a NanoDrop ND-1000 and an Agilent 2100. Newly diagnosed lung cancer patients without prior chemotherapy who had been admitted for thoracic surgery in China between August and November 2014 were enrolled as donors. Patients who had received previous radiotherapy or chemotherapy, or who had another concurrent cancer, were excluded from the study. Pieces of surgical tissue measuring roughly 1-2.3 cm3 were kept in RNAlater solution and stored at -80 degrees C until use. The sequence is built from TRBV12-3 or TRBV12-4 and TRBJ2-3, and possibly TRBD2, on 6 matching bases. Input material: lung tumor tissue. The clonotype originates from a man aged 60 to 69 with small cell lung cancer. The CDR3 amino acid sequence is: CASSPSGSLNTQYF. The bases are TGTGCTAGCAGTCCCTCCGGGAGCCTAAATACGCAGTATTTT.